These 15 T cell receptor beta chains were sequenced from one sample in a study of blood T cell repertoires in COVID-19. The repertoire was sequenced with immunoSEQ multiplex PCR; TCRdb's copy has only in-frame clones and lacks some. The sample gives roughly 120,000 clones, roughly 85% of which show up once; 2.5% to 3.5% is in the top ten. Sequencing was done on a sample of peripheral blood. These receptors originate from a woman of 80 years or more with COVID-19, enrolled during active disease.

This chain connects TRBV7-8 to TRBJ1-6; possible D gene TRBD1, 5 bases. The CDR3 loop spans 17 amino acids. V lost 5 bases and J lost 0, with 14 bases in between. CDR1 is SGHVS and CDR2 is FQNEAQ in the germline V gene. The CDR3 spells CASSPSSGGSYNSPLHF. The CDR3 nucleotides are TGTGCCAGCAGCCCTTCCTCCGGGGGCTCCTATAATTCACCCCTCCACTTT.

The DNA for the CDR3 is TGTGCCAGCAGCCCCGATGGGCTTTACTATGGCTACACCTTC. Amino acids: CASSPDGLYYGYTF. V usage is TRBV3-1 (or the pseudogene TRBV3-2) and J usage is TRBJ1-2; D is ambiguous. Germline lookup yields CDR1 LGHDT and CDR2 YNNKEL (reference sequence). V dropped 4 bases and J dropped 3 bases, with 12 bases sitting between them. The length of the CDR3 is 14 residues.

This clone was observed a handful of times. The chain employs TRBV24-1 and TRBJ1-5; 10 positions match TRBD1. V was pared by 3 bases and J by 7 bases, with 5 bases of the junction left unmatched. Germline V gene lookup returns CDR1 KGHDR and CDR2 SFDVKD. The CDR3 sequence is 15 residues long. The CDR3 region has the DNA TGTGCCACCAGTGATGCCGGGACAGGGGCCCAGCCCCAGCATTTT. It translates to CATSDAGTGAQPQHF.

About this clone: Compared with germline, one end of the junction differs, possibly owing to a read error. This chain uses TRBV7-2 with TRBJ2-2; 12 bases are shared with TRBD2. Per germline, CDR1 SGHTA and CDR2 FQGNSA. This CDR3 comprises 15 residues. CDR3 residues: CASSLAGGITGELFF. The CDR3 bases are TGTGCCAGCAGCCTAGCGGGGGGGATTACCGGGGAGCTGTTTTTT.

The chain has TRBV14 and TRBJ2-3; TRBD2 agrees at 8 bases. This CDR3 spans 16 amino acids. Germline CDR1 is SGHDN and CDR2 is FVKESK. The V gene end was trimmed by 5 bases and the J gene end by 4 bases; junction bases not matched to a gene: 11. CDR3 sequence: CASSLPSGSDSDTQYF. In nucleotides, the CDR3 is TGTGCCAGCAGCTTACCGAGCGGGAGCGATTCAGATACGCAGTATTTT.

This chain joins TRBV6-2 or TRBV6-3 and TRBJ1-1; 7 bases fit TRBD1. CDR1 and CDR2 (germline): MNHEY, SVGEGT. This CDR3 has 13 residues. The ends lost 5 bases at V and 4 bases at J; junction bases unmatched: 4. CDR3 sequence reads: CASSITGVTEAFF. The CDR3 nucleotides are TGTGCCAGCAGTATTACAGGGGTCACTGAAGCTTTCTTT.

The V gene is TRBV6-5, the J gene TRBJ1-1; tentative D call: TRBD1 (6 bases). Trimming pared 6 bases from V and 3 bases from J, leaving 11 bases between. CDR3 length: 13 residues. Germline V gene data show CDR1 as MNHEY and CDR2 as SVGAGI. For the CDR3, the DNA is TGTGCCAGCAGGCGGGGGGCTCACACTGAAGCTTTCTTT. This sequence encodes CASRRGAHTEAFF.

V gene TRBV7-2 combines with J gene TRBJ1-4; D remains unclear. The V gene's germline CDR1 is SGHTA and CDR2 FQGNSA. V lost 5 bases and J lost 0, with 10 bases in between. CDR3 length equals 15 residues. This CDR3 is CASSPLPATNEKLFF. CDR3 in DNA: TGTGCCAGCAGCCCACTCCCTGCAACTAATGAAAAACTGTTTTTT.

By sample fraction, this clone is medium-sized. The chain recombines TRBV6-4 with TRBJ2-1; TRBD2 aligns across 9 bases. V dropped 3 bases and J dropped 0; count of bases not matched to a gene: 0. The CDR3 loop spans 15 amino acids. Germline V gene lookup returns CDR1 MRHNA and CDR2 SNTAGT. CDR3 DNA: TGTGCCAGCAGTGAGCGGGAGGGCTCCTACAATGAGCAGTTCTTC. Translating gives CASSEREGSYNEQFF.

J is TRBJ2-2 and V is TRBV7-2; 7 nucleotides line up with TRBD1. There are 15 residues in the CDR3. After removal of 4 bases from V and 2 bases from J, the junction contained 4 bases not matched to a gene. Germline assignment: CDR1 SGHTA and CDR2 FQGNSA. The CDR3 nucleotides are TGTGCCAGCAGCTCAAGACAGGGAAACACCGGGGAGCTGTTTTTT. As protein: CASSSRQGNTGELFF.

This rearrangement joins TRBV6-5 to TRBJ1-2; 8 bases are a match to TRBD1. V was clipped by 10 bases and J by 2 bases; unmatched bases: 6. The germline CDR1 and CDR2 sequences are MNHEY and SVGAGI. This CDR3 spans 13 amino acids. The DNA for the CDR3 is TGTGCCACCTCGACAGGGGTCAACTATGGCTACACCTTC. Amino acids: CATSTGVNYGYTF.

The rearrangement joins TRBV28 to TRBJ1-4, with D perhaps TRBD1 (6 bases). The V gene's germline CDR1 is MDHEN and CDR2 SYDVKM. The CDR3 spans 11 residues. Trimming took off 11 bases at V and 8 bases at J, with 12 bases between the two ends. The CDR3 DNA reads TGTGCCTCAGGGGCTCAGGAAAAACTGTTTTTT. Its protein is CASGAQEKLFF.

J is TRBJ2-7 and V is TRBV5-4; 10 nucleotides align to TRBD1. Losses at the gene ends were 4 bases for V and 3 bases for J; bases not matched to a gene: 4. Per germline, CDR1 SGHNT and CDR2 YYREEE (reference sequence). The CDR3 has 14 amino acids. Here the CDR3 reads CASSTGQGLYEQYF. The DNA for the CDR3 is TGTGCCAGCAGCACGGGACAGGGGCTCTACGAGCAGTACTTC. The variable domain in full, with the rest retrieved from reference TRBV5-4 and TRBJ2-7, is ETGVTQSPTHLIKTRGQQVTLRCSSQSGHNTVSWYQQALGQGPQFIFQYYREEENGRGNFPPRFSGLQFPNYSSELNVNALELDDSALYLCASSTGQGLYEQYFGPGTRLTVT.

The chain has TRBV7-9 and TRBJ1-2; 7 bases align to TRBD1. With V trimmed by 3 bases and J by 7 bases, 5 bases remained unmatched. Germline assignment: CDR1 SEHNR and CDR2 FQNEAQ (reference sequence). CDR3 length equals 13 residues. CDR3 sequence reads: CASSFDRDRGYTF. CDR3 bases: TGTGCCAGCAGCTTTGACAGGGACCGTGGCTACACCTTC.

CDR3 sequence: CASSNSPSGLAVYNEQFF. The CDR3 DNA reads as TGTGCCAGCAGCAACTCCCCGTCGGGACTAGCGGTTTACAATGAGCAGTTCTTC. The genes are TRBV11-2 and TRBJ2-1; the match to TRBD2 covers 11 bases. The J segment lost 4 bases and the V segment lost 5 bases, leaving 13 bases of the junction unmatched. Per the germline V gene, CDR1 is SGHAT and CDR2 is FQNNGV. The CDR3 has 18 residues.